This TCR beta chain was obtained from a study of cytomegalovirus exposure and HLA in healthy donors. General study findings and limits: In vitro data verified a few CMV-associated chains as specific for CMV antigens. The tendency of first-cohort TCR clusters to co-occur in the 95 to 150 validation repertoires was the finding of a later analysis. Most TCR sequences were rare, but some public TCRs occurred in many donors. Reports indicated that the classifier achieved high specificity and sensitivity in diagnosing cytomegalovirus status.

Measured with immunoSEQ multiplex PCR; TCRdb has only the in-frame clones, and not every one. The sample lists roughly 100,000 clones, about 94% occurring once. Germline V gene sequence: CDR1 KGHSH, CDR2 LQKENI. V was trimmed by 6 bases and J by 3 bases, leaving 12 bases between them. The CDR3 is 13 amino acids. On this clone itself: What it binds is unknown.

The chain uses TRBV18 and TRBJ2-7, with D tentatively TRBD2 (5 bases). This receptor was obtained from a woman between 18 and 29 years old in good health and CMV-seronegative. Material: PBMCs. CDR3 loop: CASSREINYEQYF. In DNA form, the CDR3 reads TGTGCCAGCTCGAGGGAGATCAACTACGAGCAGTACTTC.